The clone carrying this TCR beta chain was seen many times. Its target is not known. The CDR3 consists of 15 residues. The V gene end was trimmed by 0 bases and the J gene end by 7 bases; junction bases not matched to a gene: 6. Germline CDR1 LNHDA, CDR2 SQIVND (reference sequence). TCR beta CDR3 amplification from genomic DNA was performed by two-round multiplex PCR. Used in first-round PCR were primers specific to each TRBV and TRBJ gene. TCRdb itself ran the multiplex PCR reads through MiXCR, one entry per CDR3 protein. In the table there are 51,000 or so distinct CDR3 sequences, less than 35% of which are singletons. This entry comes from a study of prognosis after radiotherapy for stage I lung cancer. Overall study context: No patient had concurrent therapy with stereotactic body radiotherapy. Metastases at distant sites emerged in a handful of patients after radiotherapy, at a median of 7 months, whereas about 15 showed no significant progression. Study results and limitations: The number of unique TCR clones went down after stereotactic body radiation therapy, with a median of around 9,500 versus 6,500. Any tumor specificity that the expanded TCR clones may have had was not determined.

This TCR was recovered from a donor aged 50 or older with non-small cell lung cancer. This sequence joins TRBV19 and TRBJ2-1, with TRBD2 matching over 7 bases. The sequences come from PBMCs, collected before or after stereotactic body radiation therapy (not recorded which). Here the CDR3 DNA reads TGTGCCAGTAGTATAGATGGGGGAGGGTGGAATGAGCAGTTCTTC. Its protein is CASSIDGGGWNEQFF. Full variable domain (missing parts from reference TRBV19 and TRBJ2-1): DGGITQSPKYLFRKEGQNVTLSCEQNLNHDAMYWYRQDPGQGLRLIYYSQIVNDFQKGDIAEGYSVSREKKESFPLTVTSAQKNPTAFYLCASSIDGGGWNEQFFGPGTRLTVL.